A single sample is the source of the 2 T cell receptor beta chains below, sequenced in a study of CD4 and CD8 cells across lung adenocarcinoma regions. TCRdb independently ran MiXCR on the PCR reads; one entry per CDR3 protein. The sample includes about 23,000 distinct CDR3 sequences, 45% to 60% of them seen just once. Sequencing input: CD4+ T cells from the center of a lung tumor. The receptor set was obtained from a male donor with lung adenocarcinoma. The CD4 and CD8 labels of this study may be unreliable.

Only a few counts were recorded for this clonotype. The gene calls are TRBV5-1 and TRBJ1-2, with D maybe TRBD1 (6 bases). The V and J ends lost 2 bases and 1 base respectively, with 6 bases between them. The CDR3 length is 13 residues. Germline CDR1 is SGHRS and CDR2 is YFSETQ. CDR3 sequence reads: CASSLQGNYGYTF. In DNA, the CDR3 is TGCGCCAGCAGCTTACAGGGTAACTATGGCTACACCTTC.

With respect to this clonotype: Likely a read error: the CDR3 ends without its conserved phenylalanine or tryptophan. The V and J genes are TRBV6-5 and TRBJ2-5; 8 bases are a match to TRBD1. The assigned J gene may be wrong: the sequence end matches TRBJ2-1 better. CDR1 MNHEY and CDR2 SVGAGI come from the germline V gene. This CDR3 spans 15 amino acids. As DNA, the CDR3 is TGTGCCAGCAGTTCCTACGACAGGGGTGGGGAGACCCAGTTCTCG. This codes for CASSSYDRGGETQFS.